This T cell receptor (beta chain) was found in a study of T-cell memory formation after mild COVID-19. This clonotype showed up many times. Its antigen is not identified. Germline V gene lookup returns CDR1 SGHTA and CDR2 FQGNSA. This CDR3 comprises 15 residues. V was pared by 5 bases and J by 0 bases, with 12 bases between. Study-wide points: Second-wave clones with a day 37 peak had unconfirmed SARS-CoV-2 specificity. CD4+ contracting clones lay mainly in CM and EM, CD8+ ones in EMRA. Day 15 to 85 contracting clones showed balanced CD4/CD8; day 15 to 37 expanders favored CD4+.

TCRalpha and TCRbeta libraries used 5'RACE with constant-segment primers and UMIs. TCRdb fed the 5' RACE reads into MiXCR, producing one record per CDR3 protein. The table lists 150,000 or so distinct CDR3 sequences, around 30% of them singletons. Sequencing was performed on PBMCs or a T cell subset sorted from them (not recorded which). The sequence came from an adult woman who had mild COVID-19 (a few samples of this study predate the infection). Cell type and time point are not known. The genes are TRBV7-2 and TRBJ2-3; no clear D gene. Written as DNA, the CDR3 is TGTGCCAGCAGCCCAGCTTACATTAGCACAGATACGCAGTATTTT. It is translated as CASSPAYISTDTQYF.